This is a list of T cell receptor beta chains from one sample in a study of blood T cell repertoires in COVID-19. Sequencing used immunoSEQ multiplex PCR; TCRdb keeps in-frame clones, though not all of them. This table holds a few hundred thousand clones, around 86% found once. The specimen was PBMCs or T cells enriched from blood (not recorded which). Source of these receptors: a woman in her forties with acute COVID-19. The CDR3 runs from the conserved cysteine through the conserved F or W. The D gene is left open where the match is weak. Rows give clone size only sometimes, using once, few, many, or a class for an expanded clone.

D,V,size,J,CDR3,DNA
NA,TRBV28,NA,TRBJ1-2,CASTPGVSGYTF,TGTGCCAGCACCCCGGGGGTTTCTGGCTACACCTTC
NA,TRBV11-2,NA,TRBJ1-1,CASSSGLHNTEAFF,TGTGCCAGCAGCTCGGGACTACATAACACTGAAGCTTTCTTT
TRBD1,TRBV19,once,TRBJ1-5,CASSAADRGHNQPQHF,TGTGCCAGTAGTGCGGCCGACAGGGGGCACAATCAGCCCCAGCATTTT
TRBD1,TRBV10-3,once,TRBJ2-3,CAISDPGQGADTQYF,TGTGCCATCAGTGATCCCGGACAGGGGGCAGATACGCAGTATTTT
NA,TRBV19,NA,TRBJ1-6,CASRLSSYNSPLHF,TGTGCCAGTAGACTAAGCTCCTATAATTCACCCCTCCACTTT
NA,TRBV7-9,NA,TRBJ1-2,CASSLELVYGYTF,TGTGCCAGCAGCTTAGAGCTGGTCTATGGCTACACCTTC
TRBD1,TRBV19,once,TRBJ2-2,CASSIGDRDAGELFF,TGTGCCAGTAGTATCGGAGACAGGGATGCCGGGGAGCTGTTTTTT
TRBD1,TRBV27,few,TRBJ1-1,CASIERQGVGGTEAFF,TGTGCCAGCATCGAACGGCAGGGGGTGGGTGGCACTGAAGCTTTCTTT
TRBD1,TRBV28,medium-sized,TRBJ2-3,CASSLGTGDTDTQYF,TGTGCCAGCAGTTTAGGGACAGGGGACACAGATACGCAGTATTTT
NA,TRBV18,NA,TRBJ1-2,CASSPPKGDSNYGYTF,TGTGCCAGCTCACCACCGAAGGGGGATTCTAACTATGGCTACACCTTC
TRBD1,TRBV19,NA,TRBJ1-1,CASRAVQGRNTEAFF,TGTGCCAGTAGGGCCGTACAGGGGCGGAACACTGAAGCTTTCTTT
NA,TRBV18,NA,TRBJ1-1,CASSPGYGEGEAFF,TGTGCCAGCTCACCAGGTTACGGTGAGGGGGAGGCTTTCTTT
NA,TRBV9,once,TRBJ2-7,CASSLTESYEQYF,TGTGCCAGCAGCCTGACTGAATCCTACGAGCAGTACTTC
TRBD2,TRBV18,NA,TRBJ2-7,CASSPSPSGSSYEQYF,TGTGCCAGCTCACCAAGCCCTAGCGGGAGCTCCTACGAGCAGTACTTC
NA,TRBV28,NA,TRBJ2-2,CASSLPDSTGELFF,TGTGCCAGCAGTTTACCCGACAGCACCGGGGAGCTGTTTTTT
NA,TRBV4-2,few,TRBJ2-7,CASSQEGTYEQYF,TGTGCCAGCAGCCAAGAGGGCACCTACGAGCAGTACTTC
NA,TRBV6-5,NA,TRBJ1-3,CASSTSSGPGNTIYF,TGTGCCAGCAGCACGTCCTCAGGGCCTGGAAACACCATATATTTT
TRBD1,TRBV5-1,NA,TRBJ2-6,CASSPTGGSGANVLTF,TGCGCCAGCAGCCCGACAGGGGGCTCTGGGGCCAACGTCCTGACTTTC
TRBD2,TRBV6-2/TRBV6-3,NA,TRBJ2-1,CASSSGTSYNEQFF,TGTGCCAGCAGTAGCGGGACTAGCTACAATGAGCAGTTCTTC
NA,TRBV10-3,NA,TRBJ1-5,CANTATLNQPQHF,TGTGCCAACACAGCCACACTGAATCAGCCCCAGCATTTT
TRBD1,TRBV28,NA,TRBJ2-5,CASSTPGQWGETQYF,TGTGCCAGCAGTACCCCGGGACAGTGGGGAGAGACCCAGTACTTC
TRBD2,TRBV5-1,NA,TRBJ2-2,CASSPGTSGDTGELFF,TGCGCCAGCAGCCCAGGGACTAGCGGGGACACCGGGGAGCTGTTTTTT
NA,TRBV3-1/TRBV3-2,NA,TRBJ2-7,CASSPTDVLYEQYF,TGTGCCAGCAGCCCGACAGATGTTTTATACGAGCAGTACTTC
NA,TRBV7-9,NA,TRBJ1-6,CASSFKGQFNSPLHF,TGTGCCAGCAGCTTCAAGGGGCAGTTTAATTCACCCCTCCACTTT
NA,TRBV24-1,NA,TRBJ1-2,CATSKSNYGYTF,TGTGCCACCTCTAAGAGTAACTATGGCTACACCTTC
NA,TRBV7-8,NA,TRBJ2-1,CASSATSRNYNEQFF,TGTGCCAGCAGCGCTACTAGCCGAAACTACAATGAGCAGTTCTTC
NA,TRBV29-1,NA,TRBJ1-1,CSGRLDLNTEAFF,TGCAGCGGAAGACTGGATTTGAACACTGAAGCTTTCTTT
NA,TRBV4-3,few,TRBJ2-3,CASSQDRGTDTQYF,TGCGCCAGCAGCCAAGATCGGGGCACAGATACGCAGTATTTT
TRBD1,TRBV28,NA,TRBJ1-1,CASSLDREGTEAFF,TGTGCCAGCAGCCTGGACAGGGAGGGCACTGAAGCTTTCTTT
TRBD2,TRBV14,NA,TRBJ2-7,CASSQGGLAPNSYEQYF,TGTGCCAGCAGCCAAGGGGGACTAGCGCCTAACTCCTACGAGCAGTACTTC
TRBD2,TRBV11-2,NA,TRBJ2-5,CASSPNSLGGAQYF,TGTGCCAGCAGCCCCAACTCCTTGGGGGGGGCCCAGTACTTC
NA,TRBV6-6,NA,TRBJ1-2,CASSYRSGSYGYTF,TGTGCCAGCAGTTATCGATCCGGGAGCTATGGCTACACCTTC
NA,TRBV12-3/TRBV12-4,NA,TRBJ2-5,CASSLTSRGTQYF,TGTGCCAGCAGCCTTACTAGCCGGGGGACCCAGTACTTC
TRBD1,TRBV19,once,TRBJ1-2,CASSIWTGGYYGYTF,TGTGCCAGTAGTATTTGGACAGGGGGCTACTATGGCTACACCTTC
TRBD2,TRBV3-1/TRBV3-2,once,TRBJ2-7,CASSYSGTNYEQYF,TGTGCCAGCAGCTACTCCGGGACTAACTACGAGCAGTACTTC
TRBD2,TRBV9,NA,TRBJ2-1,CASSVLGTSLHNEQFF,TGTGCCAGCAGCGTTTTGGGGACTAGCCTCCACAATGAGCAGTTCTTC
TRBD2,TRBV5-1,NA,TRBJ2-7,CASSFGTRSSYEQYF,TGCGCCAGCAGCTTCGGGACTAGGTCGTCCTACGAGCAGTACTTC
TRBD2,TRBV27,few,TRBJ2-7,CASRLAGGLTPYEQYF,TGTGCCAGCAGACTAGCGGGAGGACTCACGCCCTACGAGCAGTACTTC
TRBD1,TRBV24-1,NA,TRBJ2-7,CATSDPGTGTYEQYF,TGTGCCACCAGTGATCCCGGGACAGGGACCTACGAGCAGTACTTC
TRBD1,TRBV29-1,NA,TRBJ1-1,CSAEGAVGAFF,TGCAGCGCCGAGGGGGCTGTTGGAGCTTTCTTT
TRBD1,TRBV25-1,NA,TRBJ2-7,CASSDPGTGSYEQYF,TGTGCCAGCAGTGATCCCGGGACAGGCTCCTACGAGCAGTACTTC
NA,TRBV25-1,NA,TRBJ2-2,CASSETREDTGELFF,TGTGCCAGCAGTGAAACGCGGGAAGACACCGGGGAGCTGTTTTTT
TRBD2,TRBV9,NA,TRBJ2-2,CASSVVARGGTGELFF,TGTGCCAGCAGCGTAGTCGCCCGGGGAGGGACCGGGGAGCTGTTTTTT
TRBD1,TRBV24-1,NA,TRBJ1-1,CATSDPGQEGTEAFF,TGTGCCACCAGTGACCCGGGACAGGAAGGGACTGAAGCTTTCTTT
NA,TRBV30,NA,TRBJ2-3,CAWSVPGEDTQYF,TGTGCCTGGAGTGTACCAGGGGAAGATACGCAGTATTTT